The present T cell receptor (beta chain) was sequenced within a study of technical replicates of blood from a few donors. Sequenced by immunoSEQ multiplex PCR; TCRdb stores in-frame clones only, minus some. The data hold under 90,000 clones, with just under 97% observed a single time. This clone was seen a single time. Germline assignment: CDR1 LNHDA and CDR2 SQIVND (reference sequence). V was pared by 2 bases and J by 3 bases, with 12 bases between. The length of the CDR3 is 15 residues. This clonotype originated in a human donor in good health. What was sequenced was T cells isolated from PBMCs. The rearrangement joins TRBV19 to TRBJ2-3; D not certain. In nucleotides, the CDR3 is TGTGCCAGTAGTATACCGGGTGGTGGGACAGATACGCAGTATTTT. As protein: CASSIPGGGTDTQYF.